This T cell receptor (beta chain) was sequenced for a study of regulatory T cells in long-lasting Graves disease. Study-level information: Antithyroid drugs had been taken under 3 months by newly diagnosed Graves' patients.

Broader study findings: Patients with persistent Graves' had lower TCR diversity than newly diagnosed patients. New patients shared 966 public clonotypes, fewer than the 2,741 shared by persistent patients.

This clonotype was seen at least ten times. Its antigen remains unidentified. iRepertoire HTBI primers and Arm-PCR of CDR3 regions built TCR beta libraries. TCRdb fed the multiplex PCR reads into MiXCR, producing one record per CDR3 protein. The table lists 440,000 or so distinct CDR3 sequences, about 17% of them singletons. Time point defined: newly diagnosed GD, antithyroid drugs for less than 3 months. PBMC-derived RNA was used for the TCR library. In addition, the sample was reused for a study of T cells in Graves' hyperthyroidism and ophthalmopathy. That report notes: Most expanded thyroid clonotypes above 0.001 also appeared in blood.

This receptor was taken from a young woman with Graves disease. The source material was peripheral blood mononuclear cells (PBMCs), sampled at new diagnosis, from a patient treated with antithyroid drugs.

The CDR3 bases are TGTGCCAGCAGCCTACGGGACAGGGGGACCGGGGAGCTGTTTTTT. Amino acid sequence: CASSLRDRGTGELFF. The V gene is TRBV3-1, the J gene TRBJ2-2, with 11 bases matching TRBD1. Germline-derived CDR1 and CDR2 are LGHDT and YNNKEL (reference sequence). The CDR3 runs to 15 residues. V lost 4 bases to trimming and J lost 5 bases; unmatched junction nucleotides: 3.